This T cell receptor beta chain was observed in a study of blood T cell repertoires in COVID-19. On the study more broadly: Sources were T cells, B-cell-depleted T cells, or PBMCs; the material itself was cDNA or gDNA.

TCRdb's copy holds only in-frame clones and misses some; the assay was immunoSEQ multiplex PCR. The data contain under 250,000 clones, 92% of them singletons. Trimming cost V 0 bases and J 13 bases, with 15 bases left between them. Per germline, CDR1 SEHNR and CDR2 FQNEAQ (reference sequence). The CDR3 runs 13 residues. One Seattle source followed patients from active infection through their disease course. This sequence originates from a man aged 55 to 70 with COVID-19, enrolled during active disease. This chain links TRBV7-9 with TRBJ1-2; D remains unclear. The sequencing sample was made of peripheral blood. The CDR3 bases are TGTGCCAGCAGCTTAGCAGCTGAAGAGGCCGTCACCTTC. It translates to CASSLAAEEAVTF.